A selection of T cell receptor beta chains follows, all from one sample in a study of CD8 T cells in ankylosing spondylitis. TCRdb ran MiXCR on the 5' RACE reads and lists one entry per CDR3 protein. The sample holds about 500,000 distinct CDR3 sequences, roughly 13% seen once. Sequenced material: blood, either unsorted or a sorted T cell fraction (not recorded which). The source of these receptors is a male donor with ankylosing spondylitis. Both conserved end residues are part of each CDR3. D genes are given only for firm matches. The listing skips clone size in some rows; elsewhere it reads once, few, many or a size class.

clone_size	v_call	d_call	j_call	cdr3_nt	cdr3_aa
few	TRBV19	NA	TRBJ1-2	TGTGCCAGTACCGCTCCGGGACGGCAAGTGGTTGGCTACACCTTC	CASTAPGRQVVGYTF
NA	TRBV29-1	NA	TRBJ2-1	TGCAGCGTTGAACGGACGCCCAAGCAGTTCTTC	CSVERTPKQFF
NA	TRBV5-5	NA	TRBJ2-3	TGTGCCAGCGGCCCTGCGACAGTTACAGATACGCAGTATTTT	CASGPATVTDTQYF
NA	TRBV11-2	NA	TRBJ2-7	TGTGCCAGCAGCTCGCTTGGGGGCGAGCAGTACTTC	CASSSLGGEQYF
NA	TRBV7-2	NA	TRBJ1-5	TGTGCCAGCAGTGGAGGGGGGGTCCTAAATTATCAGCCCCAGCATTTT	CASSGGGVLNYQPQHF
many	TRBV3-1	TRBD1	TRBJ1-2	TGTGCCAGCAGCCAAACGGGACAGCACTATGGCTACACCTTC	CASSQTGQHYGYTF
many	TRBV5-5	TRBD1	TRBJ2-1	TGTGCCAGCAGCCGGGACAGGGGGCTCTACAATGAGCAGTTCTTC	CASSRDRGLYNEQFF
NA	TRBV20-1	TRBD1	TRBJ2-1	TGCAGTGCTAGGGGAGGGACAGGGGCTGCCTACAATGAGCAGTTCTTC	CSARGGTGAAYNEQFF
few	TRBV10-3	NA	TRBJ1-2	TGTGCCTCGCACGTGGGGGTTTGGGGCTATGGCTACACCTTC	CASHVGVWGYGYTF
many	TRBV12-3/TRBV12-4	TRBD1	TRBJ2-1	TGTGCCAGCAAGAAGAGACTTTCCGGGACAGGCAATGAGCAGTTCTTC	CASKKRLSGTGNEQFF
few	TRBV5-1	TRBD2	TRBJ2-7	TGCGCCAGCAGCCAGACTAGCGGAAACTACGAGCAGTACTTC	CASSQTSGNYEQYF
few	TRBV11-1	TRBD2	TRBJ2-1	TGTGCCAGCAGCTTGTCCGGGACTAGCGGGACCGATATCCACAATGAGCAGTTCTTC	CASSLSGTSGTDIHNEQFF
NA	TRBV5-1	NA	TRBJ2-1	TGCGCCAGCACCCTCGACAGATACGACAATGAGCAGTTCTTC	CASTLDRYDNEQFF
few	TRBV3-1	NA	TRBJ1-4	TGTGCCAGCAGCACAACCTACTCTGGCGAAAAACTGTTTTTT	CASSTTYSGEKLFF
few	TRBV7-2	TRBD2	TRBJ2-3	TGTGCCAGCAGCTCGACTAGCAATACGCAGTATTTT	CASSSTSNTQYF